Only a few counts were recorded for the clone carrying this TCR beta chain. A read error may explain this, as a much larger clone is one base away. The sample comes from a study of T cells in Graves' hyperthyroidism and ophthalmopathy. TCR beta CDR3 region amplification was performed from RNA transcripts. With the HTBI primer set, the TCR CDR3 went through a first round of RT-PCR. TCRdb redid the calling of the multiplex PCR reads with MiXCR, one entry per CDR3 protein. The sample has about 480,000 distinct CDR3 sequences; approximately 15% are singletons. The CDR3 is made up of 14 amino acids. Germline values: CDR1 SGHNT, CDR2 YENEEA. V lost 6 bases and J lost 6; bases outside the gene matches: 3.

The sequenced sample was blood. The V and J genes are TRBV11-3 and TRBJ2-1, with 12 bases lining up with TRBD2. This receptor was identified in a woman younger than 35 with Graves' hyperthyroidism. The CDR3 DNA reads TGTGCCAGCAGGCGACTAGCGGGAGTCAATGAGCAGTTCTTC. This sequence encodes CASRRLAGVNEQFF.